These T cell receptor beta chains were read from a single sample in a study of PD-1 blockade in classical Hodgkin lymphoma. Clones were sequenced by immunoSEQ multiplex PCR, and TCRdb holds only the in-frame ones, with some missing. The sample has roughly 70,000 clones; nearly 95% are singletons. The sequencing input was peripheral blood mononuclear cells (PBMCs). These receptors were taken from a human donor with classical Hodgkin lymphoma. Both conserved end residues are part of each CDR3.

>TRBV7-2
CASSPGTRSYNEQFF
>TRBV30
CARSPGLAGGGDTQYF
>TRBV28
CASSSPVAGEPGSYEQYF
>TRBV7-3
CASSPDSVGYEQYF
>TRBV5-1
CASSAGGLSDTQYF
>TRBV7-9
CASSAVGTAKNIQYF
>TRBV14
CASSQLPGQPTEAFF
>TRBV25-1
CASTPDGAQLDNEQFF
>TRBV9
CASSVGPYRGVETQYF
>TRBV15
CATSRDQGLSTDTQYF
>TRBV7-8
CASSLRRASEQYF
>TRBV25-1
CASIGSGEQYF
>TRBV18
CATSVMGAYEQYF
>TRBV19
CASRVMGSGSYEQYF
>TRBV27
CASSLTGEGPYEQYF
>TRBV30
CAWSQQIDEKLFF
>TRBV28
CASSPTGHWRAFF
>TRBV6-1
CASGGSGTYEQYF
>TRBV19
CASSSGMTYEQYF
>TRBV9
CASSVGRGHQERTQHF
>TRBV18
CASSPADTQYF
>TRBV7-8
CASKFSKLGTEAFF
>TRBV2
CASCNGRNSPLHF
>TRBV7-2
CASSLGGTLNYGYTF
>TRBV7-8
CASSLDGGSSGNTIYF
>TRBV19
CASTWRQGTWNTEAFF
>TRBV5-1
CASSWPEGQTNEKLFF
>TRBV9
CASSAGQGVKFGEQYF
>TRBV27
CASSFGGGGYEQYF
>TRBV2
CASRALRGNDEQYF
>TRBV7-2
CASSYHMAGQETQYF
>TRBV19
CASSTQGAANEKLFF
>TRBV6-5
CASSRGRAPTGTQYF
>TRBV5-1
CASSSTGNEQFF
>TRBV7-2
CASTLDRVGYEQYF
>TRBV5-1
CASSLVQVGVDEQFF
>TRBV9
CASSAGDGPYGYTF
>TRBV19
CATRARGGASTDTQYF
>TRBV5-6
CASSTPDRGKAGELFF
>TRBV7-9
CASSRLENTEAFF
>TRBV19
CASSRETGYEQYF
>TRBV11-1
CASSQTGGKNEKLFF
>TRBV7-8
CASSLAWTGHKNSPLHF
>TRBV11-2
CASSLDGGARGYTF
>TRBV29-1
CSVVSGGETQYF
>TRBV6-6
CASSPVPNYGYTF
>TRBV25-1
CASSPTDGPGNTIYF
>TRBV5-4
CASSLPPSGGEDTQYF
>TRBV27
CASRSTGGRYGYTF